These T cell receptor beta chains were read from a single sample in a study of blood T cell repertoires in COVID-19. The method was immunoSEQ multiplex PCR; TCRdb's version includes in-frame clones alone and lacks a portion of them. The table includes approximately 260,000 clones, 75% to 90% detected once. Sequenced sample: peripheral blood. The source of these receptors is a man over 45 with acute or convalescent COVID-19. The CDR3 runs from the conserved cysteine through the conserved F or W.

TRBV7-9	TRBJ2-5	CASSLTSVETQYF
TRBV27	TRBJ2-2	CASSSRVPANTGELFF
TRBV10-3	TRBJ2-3	CAVQTGGATDTQYF
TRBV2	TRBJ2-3	CASSEEGLAYTDTQYF
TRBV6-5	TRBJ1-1	CASSYGRGLGTEAFF
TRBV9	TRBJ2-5	CATSRTSQETQYF
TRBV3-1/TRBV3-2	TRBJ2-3	CASSQDGTSVPDTQYF
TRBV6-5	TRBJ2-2	CASPRNTGELFF
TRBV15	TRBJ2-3	CATSLPGTANTDTQYF
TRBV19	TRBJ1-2	CASRTGMYEGYTF
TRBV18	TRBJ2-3	CASSPRGSGGTDTQYF
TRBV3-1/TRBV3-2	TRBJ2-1	CASRGDRNNEQFF
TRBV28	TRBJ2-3	CASSWTGEDTQYF
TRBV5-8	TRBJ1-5	CASSLGDNSNQPQHF
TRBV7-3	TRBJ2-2	CASSPLAGNTGELFF
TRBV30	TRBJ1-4	CAWRGGTGSNEKLFF
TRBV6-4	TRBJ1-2	CASRFRRAINYGYTF
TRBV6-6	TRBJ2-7	CASSYPQQGAYEQYF
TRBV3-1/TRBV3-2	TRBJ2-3	CATTSADTQYF
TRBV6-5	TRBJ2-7	CASSRTLTEVYEQYF
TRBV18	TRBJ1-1	CASSQLPRGTEAFF
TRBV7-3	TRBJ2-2	CASSLTGRGTGELFF
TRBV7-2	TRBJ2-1	CASSFTSGGYNEQFF
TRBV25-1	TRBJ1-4	CASSDVRPGDEKLFF
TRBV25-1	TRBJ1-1	CASRRTANTEAFF
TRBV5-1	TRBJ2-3	CASSLDPRGVTDTQYF
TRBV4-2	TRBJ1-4	CASSQGPQGHEKLFF
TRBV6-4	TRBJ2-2	CASSDSLRGANTGELFF
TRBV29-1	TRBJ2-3	CSVGLGSSTDTQYF
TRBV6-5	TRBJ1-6	CASSYEAGGNSPLHF
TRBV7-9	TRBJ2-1	CASSRSGGPYNEQFF
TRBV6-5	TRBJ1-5	CASSPRTGQPQHF
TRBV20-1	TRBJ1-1	CSASYQGTEAFF
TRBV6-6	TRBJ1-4	CASSNTGGEKLFF
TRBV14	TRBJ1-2	CASSLQGTGNYGYTF
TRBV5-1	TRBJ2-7	CASSLARGYEQYF
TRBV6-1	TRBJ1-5	CASSEARGLGNQPQHF
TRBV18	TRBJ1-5	CASSGDRHQPQHF
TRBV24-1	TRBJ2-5	CATSDGTGVQETQYF
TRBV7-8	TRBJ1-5	CASSQGQSNQPQHF
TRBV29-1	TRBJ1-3	CSVGSGAGNTIYF
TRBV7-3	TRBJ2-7	CASSPSGSGYEQYF
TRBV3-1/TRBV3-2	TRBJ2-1	CASSQMRGLPNEQFF
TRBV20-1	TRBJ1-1	CSARGPLDAFF
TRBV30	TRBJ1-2	CAWKIGEAATGYTF
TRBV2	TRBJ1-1	CASRLDSRRTEAFF
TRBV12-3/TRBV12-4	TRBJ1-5	CASSLKAGQPQHF
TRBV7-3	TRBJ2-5	CASSFRAGTQETQYF
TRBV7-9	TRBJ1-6	CASSLSSGHSPLHF
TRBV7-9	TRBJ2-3	CASSLPADTQYF